These 22 T cell receptor beta chains originate from one sample sequenced in a study of T cells in Graves' hyperthyroidism and ophthalmopathy. RNA transcripts yielded amplified TCR beta CDR3 regions. RT-PCR in the first round (using the HTBI primer set) targeted the TCR CDR3. TCRdb called the multiplex PCR reads again in MiXCR, with one record for every CDR3 protein. The table has around 800,000 distinct CDR3 sequences, roughly 40% seen once. Specimen: blood. The receptors derive from a young man with Graves' hyperthyroidism.

This clonotype occurred a few times. CDR3 residues: CSARDRPYEKLFF. The CDR3, as DNA: TGCAGTGCTAGGGACAGACCCTATGAAAAACTGTTTTTT. This sequence joins TRBV20-1 and TRBJ1-4; perhaps TRBD1 as D (6 bases). Trimming took off 3 bases at V and 6 bases at J, with 11 bases between the two ends. Germline loops: CDR1 DFQATT, CDR2 SNEGSKA (reference sequence). This CDR3 spans 13 amino acids.

This clonotype was counted a single time. The rearrangement uses TRBV7-2 and TRBJ1-1; the D is unclear. Germline V CDR1 and CDR2: SGHTA, FQGNSA. The CDR3 has 14 residues. V was shortened by 3 bases and J by 6 bases, with 14 bases between the two germline ends. CDR3 coding DNA: TGTGCCAGCAGCTTCCCCGAAGTCGCGCCTGAAGCTTTCTTT. Its protein product is CASSFPEVAPEAFF.

This clonotype is a singleton in its sample. Here the CDR3 omits its conserved ending phenylalanine or tryptophan, so a read error is the likely source. The limits of the CDR3 on the DNA are not certain, so only TCRdb's listed CDR3 is given. The chain links TRBV6-5 to TRBJ1-5; the D call in the table, TRBD1, was not verified against the DNA. Ends included, the CDR3 has 15 residues. The germline gives CDR1 MNHEY, CDR2 SVGAGI. This CDR3 is CASSWGGIAISPSMV.

This clonotype was picked up many times. V is TRBV19 and J is TRBJ1-1; a possible D gene is TRBD1 (6 bases). Germline V gives CDR1 LNHDA, CDR2 SQIVND (reference sequence). CDR3 length: 14 residues. The V gene lost 1 base and the J gene lost 2 bases, with 8 bases spanning the gap. CDR3 loop: CASSIADSNTEAFF. The DNA of the CDR3 is TGTGCCAGTAGTATAGCGGACAGTAACACTGAAGCTTTCTTT. The variable domain in full, with the rest retrieved from reference TRBV19 and TRBJ1-1, is DGGITQSPKYLFRKEGQNVTLSCEQNLNHDAMYWYRQDPGQGLRLIYYSQIVNDFQKGDIAEGYSVSREKKESFPLTVTSAQKNPTAFYLCASSIADSNTEAFFGQGTRLTVV.

On this clonotype: A much larger clone differs from this one at a single base, so this may be a read error. The J gene is TRBJ2-2, the V gene TRBV10-2; no reliable D call. This CDR3 spans 13 amino acids. With 4 bases removed from V and 10 bases from J, the gap between germline ends came to 13 bases. Per germline, CDR1 WSHSY and CDR2 SAAADI. CDR3 region: CASSAGFDVELFF. The CDR3 DNA reads as TGCGCCAGCAGTGCTGGGTTTGACGTGGAGCTGTTTTTT.

V usage is TRBV11-2 and J usage is TRBJ1-4; 10 bases are shared with TRBD1. This CDR3 is built from 14 residues. V lost 4 bases and J lost 10; bases outside the gene matches: 6. Per germline, CDR1 SGHAT and CDR2 FQNNGV. CDR3 sequence: CASSWDRTGGKLFF. CDR3 in DNA: TGTGCCAGCAGCTGGGACCGGACAGGGGGAAAACTGTTTTTT.

This clonotype occurred many times. The junction does not match germline at one end; this may be a read error. The V gene is TRBV7-2, the J gene TRBJ1-6; possible D gene TRBD1, 6 bases. This CDR3 contains 12 residues. In germline, CDR1 is SGHTA, CDR2 FQGNSA. This chain's CDR3 is CSSSHYGQQPHF. DNA for the CDR3: TGTTCCAGCAGCCACTACGGACAGCAACCCCACTTT.

This chain uses TRBV12-3 or TRBV12-4 with TRBJ1-5; the D gene is possibly TRBD1 (5 bases). The CDR3 is made up of 13 amino acids. Deletions cut 10 bases from V and 4 bases from J, with 14 bases between. CDR3 sequence (DNA): TGTGCCATCAAAGCAGGGCAGAATCAGCCCCAGCATTTT. Encoded protein: CAIKAGQNQPQHF.

Concerning this clonotype: A read error may explain this, as a much larger clone is one base away. The J gene is TRBJ1-5, the V gene TRBV7-2; D is ambiguous. V gave up 2 bases and J gave up 9 bases, with 11 bases separating them. This CDR3 has 13 residues. Germline CDR1 is SGHTA and CDR2 is FQGNSA. The CDR3 reads CASSLSNYRPQHF. In nucleotides, the CDR3 is TGTGCCAGCAGCTTATCGAATTATCGGCCCCAGCATTTT.

This clonotype has ten or more counts. V is TRBV15 and J is TRBJ1-5; D gene uncertain. Germline assignment: CDR1 LNHNV and CDR2 YYDKDF (reference sequence). Trimming pared 2 bases from V and 4 bases from J, leaving 6 bases between. This CDR3 is 13 amino acids long. The CDR3 bases are TGTGCCACCAGCAGAAATCGGAATCAGCCCCAGCATTTT. Translated, it gives CATSRNRNQPQHF. The complete variable domain, with remaining parts taken from reference TRBV15 and TRBJ1-5, reads DAMVIQNPRYQVTQFGKPVTLSCSQTLNHNVMYWYQQKSSQAPKLLFHYYDKDFNNEADTPDNFQSRRPNTSFCFLDIRSPGLGDTAMYLCATSRNRNQPQHFGDGTRLSIL.

V usage is TRBV20-1 and J usage is TRBJ1-1; the D is unclear. CDR1 DFQATT and CDR2 SNEGSKA come from the germline V gene (reference sequence). This CDR3 region has 12 residues. With 2 bases removed from V and 3 bases from J, the gap between germline ends came to 7 bases. CDR3 region: CSARRSHTEAFF. CDR3 nucleotides: TGCAGTGCTAGAAGATCCCACACTGAAGCTTTCTTT.

The chain carries TRBV29-1 and TRBJ1-1, with D unclear. Germline values: CDR1 SQVTM, CDR2 ANQGSEA. This CDR3 is built from 14 residues. Trimming left V 7 bases short and J 11 bases short, with 26 bases between. The DNA for the CDR3 is TGCAGCGCCCGACCGGAAGATGAGGGCCTCTTGGCTTTCTTT. This codes for CSARPEDEGLLAFF.

This clonotype was recorded at least ten times. The rearrangement links TRBV19 to TRBJ1-5, with D possibly TRBD1 on 5 matching bases. The CDR3 length is 15 residues. Germline V gene data show CDR1 as LNHDA and CDR2 as SQIVND (reference sequence). V shed 3 bases and J shed 3 bases, with 12 bases lying between them. CDR3 sequence: CASSIPGEANQPQHF. DNA for the CDR3: TGTGCCAGTAGTATCCCGGGGGAGGCCAATCAGCCCCAGCATTTT.

Turning to this clonotype: The final CDR3 position lacks the conserved phenylalanine or tryptophan, pointing to a likely read error. Here the CDR3 DNA reads TGTGCCAGCAGTTGGACCCTGCTGGGAGGCTACACCCTC. Residues: CASSWTLLGGYTL. The chain has TRBV2 and TRBJ1-2, with unresolved D. Looked up from germline, CDR1 is SNHLY and CDR2 is FYNNEI. V was clipped by 5 bases and J by 8 bases, with 15 bases between them. The CDR3 spans 13 residues.

This clonotype was seen at least ten times. The rearrangement uses TRBV20-1 and TRBJ2-7; 13 bases match TRBD2. CDR1 and CDR2 from the germline V gene are DFQATT and SNEGSKA (reference sequence). CDR3 length: 13 amino acids. Unmatched junction bases numbered 2, after V lost 5 bases and J lost 4 bases. For the CDR3, the DNA is TGCAGTGCTTCGACTAGCGGGAGGTACGAGCAGTACTTC. Residues: CSASTSGRYEQYF.

This clonotype was picked up a small number of times. V and J are TRBV5-4 and TRBJ2-7; 8 nucleotides match TRBD1. With 4 bases clipped from V and 6 bases from J, the junction kept 9 bases outside the gene matches. Germline lookup yields CDR1 SGHNT and CDR2 YYREEE (reference sequence). CDR3 length: 14 residues. Written as DNA, the CDR3 is TGTGCCAGCAGCGATGGACAGGGAAAAGGCGAGCAGTACTTC. This sequence encodes CASSDGQGKGEQYF. The complete variable domain, with remaining parts taken from reference TRBV5-4 and TRBJ2-7, reads ETGVTQSPTHLIKTRGQQVTLRCSSQSGHNTVSWYQQALGQGPQFIFQYYREEENGRGNFPPRFSGLQFPNYSSELNVNALELDDSALYLCASSDGQGKGEQYFGPGTRLTVT.

This chain connects TRBV10-3 to TRBJ1-1; no clear D gene. Per the germline V gene, CDR1 is ENHRY and CDR2 is SYGVKD. The CDR3 covers 13 residues. V lost 2 bases and J lost 5, with 9 bases in between. DNA of the CDR3: TGTGCCATCAGTGAGATGGGGTTGACTGAAGCTTTCTTT. It is translated as CAISEMGLTEAFF.

In its sample, this clonotype was seen many times. The chain links TRBV9 to TRBJ1-1, with unresolved D. V shed 0 bases and J shed 1 base, with 4 bases lying between them. The CDR3 runs 13 residues. The V gene's germline CDR1 is SGDLS and CDR2 YYNGEE. The CDR3 spells CASSVAQNTEAFF. The CDR3 DNA follows: TGTGCCAGCAGCGTAGCCCAGAACACTGAAGCTTTCTTT.

This chain uses TRBV2 with TRBJ2-5; 11 nucleotides align to TRBD2. Germline loops: CDR1 SNHLY, CDR2 FYNNEI. V gave up 5 bases and J gave up 1 base; unmatched junction bases: 9. The CDR3 consists of 17 residues. This CDR3 is CASSWATSGGLQETQYF. Written as DNA, the CDR3 is TGTGCCAGCAGTTGGGCTACTAGCGGGGGCCTCCAAGAGACCCAGTACTTC.

This clonotype showed up many times. The V call is TRBV7-9, the J call TRBJ1-6; D call uncertain. Germline V lookup: CDR1 SEHNR, CDR2 FQNEAQ (reference sequence). There are 12 residues in the CDR3. The V and J ends lost 2 bases and 9 bases respectively, with 5 bases between them. DNA of the CDR3: TGTGCCAGCAGCTTACGGTTTTCACCCCTCCACTTT. This encodes CASSLRFSPLHF.

The V call is TRBV29-1, the J call TRBJ2-1; D is possibly TRBD1 (5 bases). Germline CDR1 reads SQVTM; CDR2 reads ANQGSEA. The CDR3 runs 11 residues. With 4 bases removed from V and 10 bases from J, the gap between germline ends came to 11 bases. The CDR3: CSVARGGEQFF. DNA for the CDR3: TGCAGCGTTGCAAGGGGTGGCGAGCAGTTCTTC.

This clonotype was counted only a few times. V usage is TRBV5-1 and J usage is TRBJ2-7; 14 bases align to TRBD2. The V gene end was trimmed by 0 bases and the J gene end by 7 bases; junction bases not matched to a gene: 9. This CDR3 comprises 17 residues. CDR1 and CDR2 (germline): SGHRS, YFSETQ. The chain's CDR3 is CASSLAGGLAGDIEQYF. The CDR3 DNA reads as TGCGCCAGCAGCTTGGCCGGGGGACTAGCGGGAGATATAGAGCAGTACTTC.